Listed here are 27 T cell receptor beta chains from one sample, sequenced in a study of OX40 agonist ivuxolimab in advanced cancers. The table came from immunoSEQ multiplex PCR; TCRdb's copy has only in-frame clones and leaves some out. The sample carries 50,000 to 65,000 clones, 80% to 85% recorded once. Sequencing was performed on CD4+ or CD8+ T cells sorted from blood, taken in a trial of the OX40 agonist ivuxolimab. Receptors originate from an adult with an advanced solid tumor such as melanoma, head and neck, liver or kidney cancer.

The chain couples TRBV15 to TRBJ2-5; 8 positions agree with TRBD2. The J call may not be correct, given that the DNA end is closer to TRBJ2-7. The CDR3 is 17 residues long. Looked up from germline, CDR1 is LNHNV and CDR2 is YYDKDF (reference sequence). The CDR3 nucleotides read TGTGCCACCAGCAGGCTTCCCTTAACGGGAGGGCCCTACGAGCAGTACTTC. This codes for CATSRLPLTGGPYEQYF.

The chain is built from TRBV10-3 and TRBJ2-7, with 8 positions matching TRBD1. The CDR3 runs 14 residues. J lost 6 bases, V lost 0 bases, and 4 bases had no gene match. The V gene's germline CDR1 is ENHRY and CDR2 SYGVKD. The CDR3 region has the DNA TGTGCCATCAGTGAGTCGAGAGACAGGGGCGAGCAGTACTTC. Protein sequence: CAISESRDRGEQYF.

In its sample, this clone was seen once. The chain couples TRBV30 to TRBJ1-3; a weak D match, TRBD1 (6 bases). V was clipped by 2 bases and J by 4 bases, with 12 bases between them. This CDR3 is 14 amino acids long. Germline values: CDR1 GTSNPN, CDR2 SVGIG (reference sequence). The CDR3 sequence is CAWSRQAAGNTIYF. The CDR3 DNA follows: TGTGCCTGGAGTCGACAGGCGGCCGGAAACACCATATATTTT.

This clone occurred once. V is TRBV7-8 and J is TRBJ1-4; D is undetermined. The CDR3 consists of 15 residues. Trimming shortened V by 2 bases and J by 0 bases, and 7 bases separated the two germline ends. Germline loops: CDR1 SGHVS, CDR2 FQNEAQ. CDR3 DNA: TGTGCCAGCAGCTTACCGGCGGCAACTAATGAAAAACTGTTTTTT. Protein sequence: CASSLPAATNEKLFF.

CDR3 in DNA: TGTGCCAGCAGCCGTCGCAGAGCAACTAATGAAAAACTGTTTTTT. As protein: CASSRRRATNEKLFF. This chain uses TRBV6-5 with TRBJ1-4; no firm D call. The CDR3 has 15 amino acids. Germline CDR1 and CDR2: MNHEY and SVGAGI. V shed 6 bases and J shed 0 bases, with 11 bases lying between them.

The count of this clone is one. The rearrangement joins TRBV5-1 to TRBJ2-1; 8 bases match TRBD2. Unmatched junction bases numbered 19, after V lost 0 bases and J lost 2 bases. Germline V CDR1 and CDR2: SGHRS, YFSETQ. The CDR3 totals 21 residues. In nucleotides, the CDR3 is TGCGCCAGCAGCTTGGCCGGGAGGGGTCTGATAGGAGATTATGCCTACAATGAGCAGTTCTTC. This sequence encodes CASSLAGRGLIGDYAYNEQFF. The full variable domain, with the rest looked up from reference TRBV5-1 and TRBJ2-1, is KAGVTQTPRYLIKTRGQQVTLSCSPISGHRSVSWYQQTPGQGLQFLFEYFSETQRNKGNFPGRFSGRQFSNSRSEMNVSTLELGDSALYLCASSLAGRGLIGDYAYNEQFFGPGTRLTVL.

This rearrangement joins TRBV7-2 to TRBJ1-1; tentative D call: TRBD1 (6 bases). V gave up 2 bases and J gave up 7 bases, with 14 bases separating them. Per germline, CDR1 SGHTA and CDR2 FQGNSA. This CDR3 contains 14 residues. CDR3 loop: CASSLTTGTYEAFF. CDR3 DNA: TGTGCCAGCAGCTTAACTACTGGGACATATGAAGCTTTCTTT.

The chain uses TRBV30 and TRBJ2-2; 7 bases align to TRBD2. Trimming at V came to 4 bases and at J to 5 bases, leaving 7 bases not matched to a gene. This CDR3 is built from 14 residues. The germline V gene has CDR1 GTSNPN and CDR2 SVGIG (reference sequence). CDR3 coding DNA: TGTGCCTGGAAGGGACTAATTTTAACCGGGGAGCTGTTTTTT. This encodes CAWKGLILTGELFF.

The chain uses TRBV27 and TRBJ2-1; TRBD2 agrees at 8 bases. The CDR3 extends over 15 amino acids. J was trimmed by 7 bases and V by 2 bases; bases with no gene match: 7. CDR1 and CDR2 from the germline V gene are MNHEY and SMNVEV (reference sequence). CDR3 DNA: TGTGCCAGCAGTTTAGTCCGGGGGGGTCGGAATGAGCAGTTCTTC. Its translation is CASSLVRGGRNEQFF.

V and J are TRBV29-1 and TRBJ1-1, with a tentative D call TRBD1 (6 bases). V shed 4 bases and J shed 4 bases, with 19 bases lying between them. Looked up from germline, CDR1 is SQVTM and CDR2 is ANQGSEA. The CDR3 contains 15 residues. CDR3 sequence (DNA): TGCAGCGTTGTGGGGGGGCCCTCTCGAGGCACTGAAGCTTTCTTT. It translates to CSVVGGPSRGTEAFF.

This clone was observed a handful of times. V gene TRBV7-8 combines with J gene TRBJ2-1; 7 nucleotides line up with TRBD2. Losses at the gene ends were 2 bases for V and 0 bases for J; bases not matched to a gene: 7. Germline assignment: CDR1 SGHVS and CDR2 FQNEAQ. This CDR3 has 17 amino acids. The CDR3 spells CASSLRPSGSSYNEQFF. The CDR3 DNA is TGTGCCAGCAGCTTAAGGCCTAGCGGTAGCTCCTACAATGAGCAGTTCTTC.

This chain's CDR3 is CATGALEAFF. As DNA, the CDR3 is TGTGCCACCGGGGCCCTAGAAGCTTTCTTT. The gene calls are TRBV2 and TRBJ1-1, with D maybe TRBD1 (5 bases). The germline V gene has CDR1 SNHLY and CDR2 FYNNEI. The CDR3 is made up of 10 amino acids. Trimming pared 10 bases from V and 8 bases from J, leaving 11 bases between.

The CDR3 DNA follows: TGTGCCAGCAGCTTAGATCCCGGACCATACAATGAGCAGTTCTTC. Protein product: CASSLDPGPYNEQFF. The chain recombines TRBV11-3 with TRBJ2-1; the D is unclear. Trimming stripped 0 bases from V and 4 bases from J, with 10 bases between. In germline, CDR1 is SGHNT, CDR2 YENEEA. The CDR3 covers 15 residues.

The count of this clone is one. The chain combines TRBV7-2 with TRBJ2-7, with TRBD2 matching 9 bases. The CDR3 spans 17 residues. V lost 5 bases to trimming and J lost 6 bases; unmatched junction nucleotides: 17. Germline V gene sequence: CDR1 SGHTA, CDR2 FQGNSA. The CDR3 DNA reads TGTGCCAGCAGCCTCCTCGCCCCGCGGGAGGGAGGGTCCGAGCAGTACTTC. This gives the protein CASSLLAPREGGSEQYF.

The V call is TRBV5-4, the J call TRBJ1-1; a weak D match, TRBD1 (6 bases). This CDR3 comprises 15 residues. V was cut by 3 bases and J by 1 base, with 13 bases left in between. CDR1 and CDR2 (germline): SGHNT, YYREEE (reference sequence). CDR3 bases: TGTGCCAGCAGCTCACCCCTGACAGGGAACACTGAAGCTTTCTTT. Residues: CASSSPLTGNTEAFF.

The rearrangement links TRBV19 to TRBJ1-1; D might be TRBD1 (5 bases). V was cut by 7 bases and J by 3 bases, with 9 bases left in between. In germline, CDR1 is LNHDA, CDR2 SQIVND (reference sequence). The CDR3 is 12 residues long. The CDR3 DNA is TGTGCCAGTAAACTGGGGGACACTGAAGCTTTCTTT. Translation: CASKLGDTEAFF.

The genes are TRBV5-1 and TRBJ2-3; D ambiguous. CDR3 length: 15 residues. Trimming shortened V by 0 bases and J by 4 bases, and 12 bases separated the two germline ends. Looked up from germline, CDR1 is SGHRS and CDR2 is YFSETQ. The CDR3 nucleotides are TGCGCCAGCAGCTTGGGCCTAGTTCTTCCAGATACGCAGTATTTT. Translating it yields CASSLGLVLPDTQYF. The full variable domain, in which reference TRBV5-1 and TRBJ2-3 provide the parts outside the CDR3, is KAGVTQTPRYLIKTRGQQVTLSCSPISGHRSVSWYQQTPGQGLQFLFEYFSETQRNKGNFPGRFSGRQFSNSRSEMNVSTLELGDSALYLCASSLGLVLPDTQYFGPGTRLTVL.

This clone was detected only once. The chain combines TRBV27 with TRBJ1-1, with 8 bases aligning to TRBD1. Germline CDR1 and CDR2: MNHEY and SMNVEV (reference sequence). After removal of 6 bases from V and 1 base from J, the junction contained 16 bases not matched to a gene. CDR3 length equals 18 residues. CDR3 in DNA: TGTGCCAGCAGGAACTCTCACAGGGGGGGAGGTCGGAACACTGAAGCTTTCTTT. Translation: CASRNSHRGGGRNTEAFF.

The rearrangement links TRBV2 to TRBJ2-1; D is unresolved. V lost 6 bases and J lost 10, with 13 bases in between. Germline assignment: CDR1 SNHLY and CDR2 FYNNEI. The CDR3 length is 12 residues. The CDR3 region is CASSYQLQEQFF. The CDR3 DNA follows: TGTGCCAGCAGCTACCAGTTACAGGAGCAGTTCTTC.

In this sample, this clone turned up once. The V call is TRBV9, the J call TRBJ1-6; D unresolved. The CDR3 is made up of 14 amino acids. Germline loops: CDR1 SGDLS, CDR2 YYNGEE. V shed 6 bases and J shed 5 bases, with 12 bases lying between them. The CDR3 protein is CASTETSNNSPLHF. CDR3 sequence (DNA): TGTGCCAGCACGGAGACAAGTAATAATTCACCCCTCCACTTT.

CDR3 sequence reads: CASSEDRISYNEQFF. In DNA form, the CDR3 reads TGCGCCAGCAGCGAGGACAGGATTTCCTACAATGAGCAGTTCTTC. The chain recombines TRBV5-1 with TRBJ2-1, with 7 bases aligning to TRBD1. CDR3 length: 15 amino acids. With V trimmed by 4 bases and J by 1 base, 5 bases remained unmatched. Per the germline V gene, CDR1 is SGHRS and CDR2 is YFSETQ.

V and J are TRBV23-1 and TRBJ1-5; tentatively, D is TRBD1 (5 bases). TRBV23-1 is labeled an ORF, and its function is uncertain. V lost 7 bases and J lost 4, with 14 bases in between. This CDR3 region has 14 residues. The CDR3 loop is CASKRGRDNQPQHF. CDR3 coding DNA: TGCGCCAGCAAAAGGGGACGAGATAATCAGCCCCAGCATTTT.

This sequence joins TRBV19 and TRBJ1-5, with a tentative D call TRBD1 (5 bases). Trimming took 7 bases from V and 5 from J, leaving 12 bases between them. The CDR3 contains 13 residues. Germline CDR1 reads LNHDA; CDR2 reads SQIVND (reference sequence). DNA for the CDR3: TGTGCCAGTACACGACAGAGCCATCAGCCCCAGCATTTT. Translated: CASTRQSHQPQHF.

The chain couples TRBV19 to TRBJ1-5; 8 bases line up with TRBD1. The CDR3 runs to 13 residues. Per germline, CDR1 LNHDA and CDR2 SQIVND (reference sequence). V dropped 9 bases and J dropped 4; count of bases not matched to a gene: 5. In DNA form, the CDR3 reads TGTGCCAGCCGGGACAGGCTTAATCAGCCCCAGCATTTT. Its protein is CASRDRLNQPQHF.

The rearrangement uses TRBV7-8 and TRBJ2-1; TRBD2 aligns across 9 bases. Trimming at V came to 3 bases and at J to 7 bases, leaving 4 bases not matched to a gene. CDR3 length: 14 amino acids. Looked up from germline, CDR1 is SGHVS and CDR2 is FQNEAQ. CDR3 residues: CASSFSGGRNEQFF. For the CDR3, the DNA is TGTGCCAGCAGCTTTAGCGGGGGAAGAAATGAGCAGTTCTTC.

The CDR3 bases are TGTGCCAGCAGCAGACAGGGGGGTCGGGAGCAGTACTTC. Translation: CASSRQGGREQYF. The V gene is TRBV6-1, the J gene TRBJ2-7, with TRBD1 identical over 9 bases. V trimming: 6 bases; J trimming: 7 bases; junction bases outside the gene matches: 7. The germline V gene has CDR1 MNHNS and CDR2 SASEGT. The CDR3 is 13 amino acids.

The CDR3 loop is CASSQQQGKTDTQYF. CDR3 nucleotides: TGTGCCAGCAGCCAGCAACAGGGGAAAACAGATACGCAGTATTTT. The chain is built from TRBV14 and TRBJ2-3, with 7 bases that match TRBD1. After removal of 3 bases from V and 3 bases from J, the junction contained 6 bases not matched to a gene. The CDR3 runs to 15 residues. Germline values: CDR1 SGHDN, CDR2 FVKESK.